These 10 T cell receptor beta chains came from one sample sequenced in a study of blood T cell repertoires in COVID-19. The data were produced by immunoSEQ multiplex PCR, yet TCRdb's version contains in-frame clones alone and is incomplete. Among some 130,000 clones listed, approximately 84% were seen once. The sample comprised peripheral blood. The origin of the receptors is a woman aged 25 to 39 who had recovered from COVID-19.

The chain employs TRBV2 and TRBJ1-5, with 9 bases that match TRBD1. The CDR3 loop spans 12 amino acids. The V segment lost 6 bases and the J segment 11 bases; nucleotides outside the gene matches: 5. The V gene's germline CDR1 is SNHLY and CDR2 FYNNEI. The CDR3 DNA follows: TGTGCCAGCAGATTCGGGACAGGGTCCCAGCATTTT. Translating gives CASRFGTGSQHF. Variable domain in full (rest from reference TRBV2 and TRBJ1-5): EPEVTQTPSHQVTQMGQEVILRCVPISNHLYFYWYRQILGQKVEFLVSFYNNEISEKSEIFDDQFSVERPDGSNFTLKIRSTKLEDSAMYFCASRFGTGSQHFGDGTRLSIL.

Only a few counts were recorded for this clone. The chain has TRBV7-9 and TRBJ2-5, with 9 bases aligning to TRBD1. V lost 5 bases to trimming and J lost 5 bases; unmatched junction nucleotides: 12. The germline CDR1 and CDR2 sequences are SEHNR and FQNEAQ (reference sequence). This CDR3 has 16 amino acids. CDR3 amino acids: CASSGRRDRAGETQYF. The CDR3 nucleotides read TGTGCCAGCAGCGGTCGAAGGGACAGGGCCGGGGAGACCCAGTACTTC. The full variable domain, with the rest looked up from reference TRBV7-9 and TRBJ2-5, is DTGVSQNPRHKITKRGQNVTFRCDPISEHNRLYWYRQTLGQGPEFLTYFQNEAQLEKSRLLSDRFSAERPKGSFSTLEIQRTEQGDSAMYLCASSGRRDRAGETQYFGPGTRLLVL.

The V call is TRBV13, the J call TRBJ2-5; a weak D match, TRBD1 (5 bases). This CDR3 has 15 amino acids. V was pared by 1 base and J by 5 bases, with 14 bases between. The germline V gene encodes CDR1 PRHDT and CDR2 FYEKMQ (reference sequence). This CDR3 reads CASSLEGARGETQYF. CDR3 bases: TGTGCCAGCAGCTTAGAAGGGGCGCGTGGGGAGACCCAGTACTTC.

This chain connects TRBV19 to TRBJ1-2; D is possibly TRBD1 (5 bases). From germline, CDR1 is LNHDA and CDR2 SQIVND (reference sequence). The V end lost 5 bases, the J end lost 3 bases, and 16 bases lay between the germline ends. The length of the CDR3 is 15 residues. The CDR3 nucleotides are TGTGCCAGTAGTCCTCGGCCAGGGTTGGACTATGGCTACACCTTC. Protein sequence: CASSPRPGLDYGYTF.

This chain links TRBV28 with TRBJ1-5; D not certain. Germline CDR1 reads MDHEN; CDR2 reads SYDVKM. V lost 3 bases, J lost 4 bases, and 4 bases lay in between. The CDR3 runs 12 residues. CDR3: CASSFFNQPQHF. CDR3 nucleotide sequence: TGTGCCAGCAGTTTCTTTAATCAGCCCCAGCATTTT.

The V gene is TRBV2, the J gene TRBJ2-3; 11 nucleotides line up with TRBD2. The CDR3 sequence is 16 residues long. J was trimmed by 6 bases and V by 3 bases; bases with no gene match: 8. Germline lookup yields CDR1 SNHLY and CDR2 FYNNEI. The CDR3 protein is CASSEPLAGVRDTQYF. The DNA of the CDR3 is TGTGCCAGCAGTGAGCCACTAGCGGGGGTCAGGGATACGCAGTATTTT.

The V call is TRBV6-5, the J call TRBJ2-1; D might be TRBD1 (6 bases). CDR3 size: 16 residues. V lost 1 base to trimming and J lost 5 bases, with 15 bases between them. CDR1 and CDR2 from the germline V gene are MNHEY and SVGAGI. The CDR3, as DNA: TGTGCCAGCAGTTACTTGCAGGGGACCTCGAACAATGAGCAGTTCTTC. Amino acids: CASSYLQGTSNNEQFF.

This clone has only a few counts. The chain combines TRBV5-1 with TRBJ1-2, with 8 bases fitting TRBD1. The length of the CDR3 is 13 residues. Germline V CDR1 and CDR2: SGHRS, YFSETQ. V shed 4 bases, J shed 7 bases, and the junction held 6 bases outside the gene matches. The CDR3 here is CASSQDRVGGYTF. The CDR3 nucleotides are TGCGCCAGCAGCCAGGACAGGGTTGGTGGCTACACCTTC.

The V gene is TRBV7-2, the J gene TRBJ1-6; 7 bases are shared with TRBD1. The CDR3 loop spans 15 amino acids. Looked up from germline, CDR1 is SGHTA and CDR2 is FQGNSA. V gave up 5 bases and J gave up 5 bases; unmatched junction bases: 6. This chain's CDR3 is CASSLGTVHNSPLHF. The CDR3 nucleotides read TGTGCCAGCAGCCTCGGGACAGTCCATAATTCACCCCTCCACTTT.

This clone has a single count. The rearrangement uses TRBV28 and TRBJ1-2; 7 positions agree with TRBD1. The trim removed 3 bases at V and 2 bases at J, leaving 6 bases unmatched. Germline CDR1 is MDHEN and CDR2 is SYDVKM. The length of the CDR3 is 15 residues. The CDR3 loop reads CASSLADRKNYGYTF. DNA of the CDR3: TGTGCCAGCAGTTTGGCGGACAGGAAGAACTATGGCTACACCTTC.